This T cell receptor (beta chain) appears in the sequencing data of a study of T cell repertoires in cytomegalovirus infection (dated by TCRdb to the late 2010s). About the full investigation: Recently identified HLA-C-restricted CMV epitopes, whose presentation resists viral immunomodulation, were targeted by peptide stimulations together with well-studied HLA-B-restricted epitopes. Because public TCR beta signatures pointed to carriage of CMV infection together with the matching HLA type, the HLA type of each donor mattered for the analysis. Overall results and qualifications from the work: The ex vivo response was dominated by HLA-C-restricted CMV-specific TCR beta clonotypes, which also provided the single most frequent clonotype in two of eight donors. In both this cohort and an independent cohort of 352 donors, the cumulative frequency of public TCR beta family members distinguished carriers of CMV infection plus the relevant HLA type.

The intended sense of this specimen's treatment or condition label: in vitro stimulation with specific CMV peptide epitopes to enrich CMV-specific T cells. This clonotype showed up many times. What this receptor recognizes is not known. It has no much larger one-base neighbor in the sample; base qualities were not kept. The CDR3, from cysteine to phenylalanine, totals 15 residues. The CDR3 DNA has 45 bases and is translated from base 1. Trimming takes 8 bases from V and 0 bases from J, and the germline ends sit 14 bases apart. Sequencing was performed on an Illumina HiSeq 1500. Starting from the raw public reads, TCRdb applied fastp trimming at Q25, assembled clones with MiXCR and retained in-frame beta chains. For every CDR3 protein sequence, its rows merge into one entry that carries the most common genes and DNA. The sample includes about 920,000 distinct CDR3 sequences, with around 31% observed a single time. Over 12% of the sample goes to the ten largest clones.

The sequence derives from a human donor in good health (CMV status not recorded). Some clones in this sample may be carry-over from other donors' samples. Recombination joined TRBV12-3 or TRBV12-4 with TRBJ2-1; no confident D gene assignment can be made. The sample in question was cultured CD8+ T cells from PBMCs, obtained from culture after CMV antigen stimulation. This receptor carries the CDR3 CASHVGTSSYNEQFF. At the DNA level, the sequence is TGTGCCAGCCACGTGGGCACCAGCTCCTACAATGAGCAGTTCTTC.